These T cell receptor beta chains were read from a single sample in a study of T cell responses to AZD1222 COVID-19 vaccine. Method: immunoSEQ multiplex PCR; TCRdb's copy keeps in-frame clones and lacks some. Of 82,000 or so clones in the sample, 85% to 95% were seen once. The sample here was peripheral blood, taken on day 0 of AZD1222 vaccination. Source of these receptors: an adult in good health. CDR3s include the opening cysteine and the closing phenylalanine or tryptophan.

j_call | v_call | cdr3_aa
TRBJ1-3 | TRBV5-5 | CASSKQGAGNTIYF
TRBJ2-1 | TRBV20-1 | CSASLRGGSYNEQFF
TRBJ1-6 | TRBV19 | CASRSGGYNSPLHF
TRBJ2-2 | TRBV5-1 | CASSLVGLHTGELFF
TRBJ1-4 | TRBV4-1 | CASSQEPLGQNEKLFF
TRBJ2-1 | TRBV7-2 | CASSPPGLPSYNEQFF
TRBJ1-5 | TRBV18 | CASSPFGTGGGYQPQHF
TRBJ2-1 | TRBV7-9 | CASSSRGGFVLRDEQFF
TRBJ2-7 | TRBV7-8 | CASSFGVPYEQYF
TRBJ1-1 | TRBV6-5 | CASKQTGQGIEAFF
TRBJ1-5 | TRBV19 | CASSQGGQVNSNQPQHF
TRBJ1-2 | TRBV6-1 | CASSEARSGAYTF
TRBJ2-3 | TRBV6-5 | CASRNSGTDTQYF
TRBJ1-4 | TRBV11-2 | CASSFLGSNEKLFF
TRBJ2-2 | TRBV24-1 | CATSGQGNTGELFF
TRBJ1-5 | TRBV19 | CASSIRGSGNQPQHF
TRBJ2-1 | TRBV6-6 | CASSYTRGTYNEQFF
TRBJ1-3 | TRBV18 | CASSGTPSLSGNTIYF
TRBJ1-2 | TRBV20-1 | CSASGIGGYGYTF
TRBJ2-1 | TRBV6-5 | CASFPWGDTDNEQFF
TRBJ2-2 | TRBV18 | CASSPRQGGYTGELFF
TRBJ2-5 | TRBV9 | CASSIGPVQETQYF
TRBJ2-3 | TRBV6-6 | CASSPGQGPDTQYF
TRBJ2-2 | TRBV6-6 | CASSYWGVSTGELFF
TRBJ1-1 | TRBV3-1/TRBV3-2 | CASSQARGYTEAFF
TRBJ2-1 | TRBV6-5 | CADRTSEGSYNEQFF
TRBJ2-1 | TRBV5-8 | CASSFWGVGDNEQFF
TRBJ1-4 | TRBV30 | CAWSVRTGEKLFF
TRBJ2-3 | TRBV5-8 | CASSQQRGSGGYTTDTQYF
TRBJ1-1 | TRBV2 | CASSEVGSSYTEAFF
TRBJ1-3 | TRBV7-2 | CASSPGPYSGNTIYF
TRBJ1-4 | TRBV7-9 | CASSYRQDNEKLFF
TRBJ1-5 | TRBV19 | CASSTGFHNQPQHF
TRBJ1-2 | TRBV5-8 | CASGLGTGQVYTF
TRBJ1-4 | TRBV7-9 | CASSLTRATNEKLFF
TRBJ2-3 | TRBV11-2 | CASSTGQGADTQYF
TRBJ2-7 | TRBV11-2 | CASVGARSSYEQYF
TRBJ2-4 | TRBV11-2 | CASSLDGGSAKNIQYF
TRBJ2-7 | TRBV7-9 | CASSPPFREGYEQYF
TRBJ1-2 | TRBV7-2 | CASSLGALGYGYTF
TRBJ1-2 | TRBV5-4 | CASSLKGHSYGYTF
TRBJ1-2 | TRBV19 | CASSIRGKGYTF
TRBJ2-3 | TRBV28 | CASSPPGERGTQYF
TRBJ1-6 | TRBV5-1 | CASSLTGQARNYNSPLHF
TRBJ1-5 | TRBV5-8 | CASSSILAGRKGQPQHF
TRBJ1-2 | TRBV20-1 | CSANRLNGYTF
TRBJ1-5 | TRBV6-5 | CASSEAEPQHF
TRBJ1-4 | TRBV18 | CASSPPSENEKLFF
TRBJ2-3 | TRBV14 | CASSQVGTDTQYF
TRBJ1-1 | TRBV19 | CASSTTGRKNTEAFF
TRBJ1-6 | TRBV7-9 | CASSLVPGSNSPLHF
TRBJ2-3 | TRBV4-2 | CASSQDEGAADTQYF
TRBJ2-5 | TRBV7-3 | CASSPDRVETQYF